This entry lists 18 T cell receptor beta chains sequenced from one sample in a study of OX40 agonist ivuxolimab in advanced cancers. The library came from the immunoSEQ multiplex PCR assay. Sourced from immuneACCESS, this table was stored by TCRdb with only in-frame sequences that have V and J called. A share of the clones is absent; for the studies checked, an unresolved V gene accounts for under half, and the remainder has no known explanation. The sample includes roughly 65,000 clones, with about 85% observed a single time. About 4% of the sample is held by the ten biggest clonotypes. The sequencing here drew on CD4+ or CD8+ T cells sorted from blood, taken in a trial of the OX40 agonist ivuxolimab. Receptor source: an adult with an advanced solid tumor such as melanoma, head and neck, liver or kidney cancer.

The chain carries TRBV5-6 and TRBJ2-1; 7 bases line up with TRBD2. The CDR3 extends over 14 amino acids. From germline, CDR1 is SGHDT and CDR2 YYEEEE. Unmatched junction bases numbered 4, after V lost 1 base and J lost 6 bases. CDR3 amino acids: CASSLWTRGNEQFF. DNA for the CDR3: TGTGCCAGCAGCTTGTGGACTAGGGGCAATGAGCAGTTCTTC.

This clone was seen only once. CDR3 residues: CASSLAGAYNEQFF. In DNA form, the CDR3 reads TGTGCCAGCAGCTTAGCTGGGGCCTACAATGAGCAGTTCTTC. V usage is TRBV7-2 and J usage is TRBJ2-1, with unresolved D. This CDR3 is built from 14 residues. Between the trimmed V and J ends, which lost 0 bases and 2 bases, there was a span of 5 bases. Germline CDR1 is SGHTA and CDR2 is FQGNSA.

Details on this clone: The junction and the germline gene differ at one end; a read error may be behind it. The chain links TRBV15 to TRBJ2-6; the D is unclear. CDR3 length: 15 amino acids. Germline-derived CDR1 and CDR2 are LNHNV and YYDKDF (reference sequence). In DNA form, the CDR3 reads TGTGCCACCAGCCGAGACTTGGGAGGGGCCAACGTCCTGACTTTC. This codes for CATSRDLGGANVLTF. The variable domain in full, with the rest retrieved from reference TRBV15 and TRBJ2-6, is DAMVIQNPRYQVTQFGKPVTLSCSQTLNHNVMYWYQQKSSQAPKLLFHYYDKDFNNEADTPDNFQSRRPNTSFCFLDIRSPGLGDTAMYLCATSRDLGGANVLTFGAGSRLTVL.

This chain joins TRBV5-6 and TRBJ2-1; D unclear. The ends were cut back, 5 bases at V and 4 bases at J, with 4 bases in the middle. Germline V gene sequence: CDR1 SGHDT, CDR2 YYEEEE. This CDR3 spans 11 amino acids. CDR3 sequence: CASSKYNEQFF. CDR3 nucleotides: TGTGCCAGCAGTAAGTACAATGAGCAGTTCTTC.

The V call is TRBV7-9, the J call TRBJ2-1; D ambiguous. The CDR3 is 13 amino acids. V was cut by 2 bases and J by 12 bases, with 14 bases left in between. Germline CDR1 reads SEHNR; CDR2 reads FQNEAQ (reference sequence). Here the CDR3 DNA reads TGTGCCAGCAGCTTAAATCAAGGGCTGGGGCAGTTCTTC. Translating gives CASSLNQGLGQFF.

This rearrangement joins TRBV28 to TRBJ1-5, with 7 nucleotides matching TRBD1. Germline CDR1 and CDR2: MDHEN and SYDVKM. Trimming cost V 5 bases and J 0 bases; bases outside gene matches: 16. CDR3 size: 19 residues. The CDR3 loop is CASSPPGQRIVYSNQPQHF. CDR3 DNA sequence: TGTGCCAGCAGTCCTCCGGGACAGAGAATAGTTTATAGCAATCAGCCCCAGCATTTT. Variable domain in full (rest from reference TRBV28 and TRBJ1-5): DVKVTQSSRYLVKRTGEKVFLECVQDMDHENMFWYRQDPGLGLRLIYFSYDVKMKEKGDIPEGYSVSREKKERFSLILESASTNQTSMYLCASSPPGQRIVYSNQPQHFGDGTRLSIL.

The V call is TRBV30, the J call TRBJ2-5; the match to TRBD1 covers 10 bases. CDR1 is GTSNPN and CDR2 is SVGIG in the germline V gene (reference sequence). Trimming took 5 bases from V and 2 from J; bases not matched to a gene: 2. This CDR3 is 13 amino acids long. CDR3 protein: CAWADRGQETQYF. CDR3 nucleotide sequence: TGTGCCTGGGCGGACAGGGGGCAAGAGACCCAGTACTTC.

This clone was seen only once. The V gene is TRBV2, the J gene TRBJ2-2; possibly TRBD1 for D (5 bases). From germline, CDR1 is SNHLY and CDR2 FYNNEI. This CDR3 is 14 amino acids long. Trimming stripped 5 bases from V and 2 bases from J, with 9 bases between. CDR3 sequence reads: CASSTGSNTGELFF. The DNA of the CDR3 is TGTGCCAGCAGTACAGGTTCCAACACCGGGGAGCTGTTTTTT.

J is TRBJ1-3 and V is TRBV5-1; D gene uncertain. Per germline, CDR1 SGHRS and CDR2 YFSETQ. The CDR3 sequence is 14 residues long. V was shortened by 0 bases and J by 7 bases, with 11 bases between the two germline ends. DNA for the CDR3: TGCGCCAGCAGCTTGGCGACCGCTGACAACACCATATATTTT. Translation: CASSLATADNTIYF.

The chain uses TRBV6-1 and TRBJ2-5; D call uncertain. Trimming cost V 6 bases and J 3 bases, with 11 bases left between them. The CDR3 spans 13 residues. The V gene's germline CDR1 is MNHNS and CDR2 SASEGT. This CDR3 is CASRQSLEETQYF. DNA for the CDR3: TGTGCCAGCAGACAAAGCCTAGAAGAGACCCAGTACTTC.

The chain uses TRBV4-1 and TRBJ2-5; possibly TRBD2 for D (6 bases). The CDR3 has 15 residues. CDR1 MGHRA and CDR2 YSYEKL come from the germline V gene. The V end lost 4 bases, the J end lost 4 bases, and 16 bases lay between the germline ends. CDR3 amino acids: CASSPLGLGGETQYF. CDR3 sequence (DNA): TGCGCCAGCAGCCCCCTCGGGCTGGGGGGAGAGACCCAGTACTTC.

This chain uses TRBV29-1 with TRBJ1-3; D ambiguous. The CDR3 sequence is 13 residues long. Germline CDR1 is SQVTM and CDR2 is ANQGSEA. Trimming removed 4 bases at V and 0 bases at J, with 7 bases between. The CDR3 nucleotides read TGCAGCGTTGTGACCAACTCTGGAAACACCATATATTTT. Translating gives CSVVTNSGNTIYF.

The chain recombines TRBV9 with TRBJ2-7; TRBD2 aligns across 7 bases. This CDR3 region has 15 residues. V lost 0 bases to trimming and J lost 0 bases; unmatched junction nucleotides: 3. CDR1 SGDLS and CDR2 YYNGEE come from the germline V gene. CDR3 protein: CASSVEAGSSYEQYF. In nucleotides, the CDR3 is TGTGCCAGCAGCGTAGAAGCGGGGAGCTCCTACGAGCAGTACTTC.

The rearrangement joins TRBV28 to TRBJ2-1; D gene ambiguous. The germline gives CDR1 MDHEN, CDR2 SYDVKM. Trimming pared 6 bases from V and 0 bases from J, leaving 9 bases between. CDR3 length: 14 amino acids. CDR3 sequence: CASRQLSSYNEQFF. The CDR3 nucleotides read TGTGCCAGCAGGCAGCTGAGCTCCTACAATGAGCAGTTCTTC.

V is TRBV28 and J is TRBJ2-4; D may be TRBD1 or TRBD2 (5 bases each). The germline gives CDR1 MDHEN, CDR2 SYDVKM. Trimming removed 4 bases at V and 7 bases at J, with 5 bases between. The CDR3 covers 11 residues. CDR3 nucleotides: TGTGCCAGCAGTTGGGGGAACATTCAGTACTTC. This gives the protein CASSWGNIQYF. The full variable domain, in which reference TRBV28 and TRBJ2-4 provide the parts outside the CDR3, is DVKVTQSSRYLVKRTGEKVFLECVQDMDHENMFWYRQDPGLGLRLIYFSYDVKMKEKGDIPEGYSVSREKKERFSLILESASTNQTSMYLCASSWGNIQYFGAGTRLSVL.

CDR3 residues: CASSSSPLGFYEQYF. The CDR3 nucleotides are TGTGCCAGCAGCTCCTCACCCCTAGGTTTCTACGAGCAGTACTTC. This chain connects TRBV7-9 to TRBJ2-7; D gene ambiguous. This CDR3 spans 15 amino acids. Germline V gene data show CDR1 as SEHNR and CDR2 as FQNEAQ (reference sequence). Trimming took 4 bases from V and 3 from J, leaving 16 bases between them.

The V and J genes are TRBV6-1 and TRBJ2-5; D may be TRBD1 (6 bases). The CDR3 is 18 amino acids. The V and J ends lost 0 bases and 5 bases respectively, with 22 bases between them. CDR1 MNHNS and CDR2 SASEGT come from the germline V gene. The CDR3 protein is CASSEAAIGQTTRETQYF. The CDR3 nucleotides are TGTGCCAGCAGTGAAGCAGCTATAGGACAGACAACCCGCGAGACCCAGTACTTC.

V and J are TRBV7-8 and TRBJ2-3; 9 bases line up with TRBD2. Germline lookup yields CDR1 SGHVS and CDR2 FQNEAQ. The CDR3 spans 18 residues. The V and J ends lost 4 bases and 1 base, in that order; junction bases with no gene match: 12. CDR3 in DNA: TGTGCCAGCAGCTCCGGACTAGCGATTGAGTGGGGCACAGATACGCAGTATTTT. Its translation is CASSSGLAIEWGTDTQYF.